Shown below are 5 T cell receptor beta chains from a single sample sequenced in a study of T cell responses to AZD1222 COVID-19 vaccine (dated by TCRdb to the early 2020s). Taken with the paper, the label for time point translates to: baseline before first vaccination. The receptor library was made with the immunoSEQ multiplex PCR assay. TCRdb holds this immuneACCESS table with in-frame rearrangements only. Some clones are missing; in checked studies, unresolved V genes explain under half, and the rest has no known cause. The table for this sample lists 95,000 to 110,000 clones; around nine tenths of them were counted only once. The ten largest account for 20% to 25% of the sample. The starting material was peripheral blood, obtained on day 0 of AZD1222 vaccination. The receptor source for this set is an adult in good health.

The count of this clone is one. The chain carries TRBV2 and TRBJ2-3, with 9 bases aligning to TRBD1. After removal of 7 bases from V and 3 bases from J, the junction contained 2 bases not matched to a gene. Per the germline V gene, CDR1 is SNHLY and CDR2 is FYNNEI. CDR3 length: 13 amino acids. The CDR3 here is CASKGQGTDTQYF. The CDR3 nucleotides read TGTGCCAGCAAAGGACAGGGGACAGATACGCAGTATTTT.

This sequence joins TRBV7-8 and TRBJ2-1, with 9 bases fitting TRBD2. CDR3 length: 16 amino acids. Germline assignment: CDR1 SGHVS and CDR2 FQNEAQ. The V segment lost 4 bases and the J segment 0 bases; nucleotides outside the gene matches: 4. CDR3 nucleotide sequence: TGTGCCAGCAGCTCACAAGCGGGGGGCTCCTACAATGAGCAGTTCTTC. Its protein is CASSSQAGGSYNEQFF.

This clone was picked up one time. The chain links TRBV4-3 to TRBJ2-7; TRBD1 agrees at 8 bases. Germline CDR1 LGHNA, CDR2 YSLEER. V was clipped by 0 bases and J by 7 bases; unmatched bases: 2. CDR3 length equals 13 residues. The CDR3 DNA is TGCGCCAGCAGCCAAGACAGGGGGCTTGAGCAGTACTTC. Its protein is CASSQDRGLEQYF.

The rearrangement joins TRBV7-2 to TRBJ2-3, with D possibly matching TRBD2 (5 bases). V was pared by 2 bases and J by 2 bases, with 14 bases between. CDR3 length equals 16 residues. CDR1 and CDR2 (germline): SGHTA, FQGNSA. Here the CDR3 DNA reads TGTGCCAGCAGCTTACGTCTAGCCGGGGTCACAGATACGCAGTATTTT. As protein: CASSLRLAGVTDTQYF. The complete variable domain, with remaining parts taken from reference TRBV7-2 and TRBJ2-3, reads GAGVSQSPSNKVTEKGKDVELRCDPISGHTALYWYRQSLGQGLEFLIYFQGNSAPDKSGLPSDRFSAERTGGSVSTLTIQRTQQEDSAVYLCASSLRLAGVTDTQYFGPGTRLTVL.

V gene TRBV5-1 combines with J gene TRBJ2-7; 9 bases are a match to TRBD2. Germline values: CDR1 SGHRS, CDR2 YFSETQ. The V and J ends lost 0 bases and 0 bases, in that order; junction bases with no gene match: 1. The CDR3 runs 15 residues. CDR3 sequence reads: CASSLGGLASYEQYF. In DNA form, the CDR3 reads TGCGCCAGCAGCTTGGGGGGACTAGCCTCCTACGAGCAGTACTTC.